This T cell receptor beta chain was sequenced during a study of cytomegalovirus exposure and HLA in healthy donors. About the study: The early release's HLA-typed donors yielded 78 million or so unique TCRs.

All the people who gave samples were healthy bone marrow donors. Looked up from germline, CDR1 is PRHDT and CDR2 is FYEKMQ (reference sequence). The CDR3 is made up of 16 amino acids. PCR employed 60 Vbeta and 13 Jbeta primers. TCRdb's table, derived via immunoSEQ multiplex PCR, lists solely in-frame clones and lacks some. This table holds about 140,000 clones, more than 70% found once. Note on this clone: A read error may produce the germline difference seen at one junction end.

Source material: PBMCs. The chain joins TRBV13 to TRBJ2-2, with D perhaps TRBD1 (6 bases). This TCR came from a man between 18 and 35 years old in good health and CMV-seropositive. This CDR3 is CARSPPLDRNTGELFF. For the CDR3, the DNA is TGTGCCCGCAGCCCTCCCCTGGACAGGAACACCGGGGAGCTGTTTTTT. The entire variable domain, with the rest obtained from reference TRBV13 and TRBJ2-2, is as follows: AAGVIQSPRHLIKEKRETATLKCYPIPRHDTVYWYQQGPGQDPQFLISFYEKMQSDKGSIPDRFSAQQFSDYHSELNMSSLELGDSALYFCARSPPLDRNTGELFFGEGSRLTVL.